This T cell receptor beta chain was identified during a study of CD8 T cells in Susac syndrome. Study-level findings and limits: Total CD8+ and CD8+ TEMRA repertoires contained over 15 and five Susac-specific public clones, respectively.

This CDR3 is 13 amino acids long. Germline V gene data show CDR1 as SGHTA and CDR2 as FQGNSA. Trimming shortened V by 8 bases and J by 1 base, and 8 bases separated the two germline ends. This clonotype occurred once. What it binds is not known. Random hexamers were used to reverse transcribe about 0.5 to 1 ug of RNA. Amplification of TCR beta CDR3 by immunoSEQ multiplex PCR spanned 54 Vbeta and 13 Jbeta. TCRdb re-called the immunoSEQ multiplex PCR reads with MiXCR, one entry per CDR3 protein. The sample shows approximately 190,000 distinct CDR3 sequences, approximately 95% of them seen only once. FACS was used to enrich TEMRA cells, whereas the CD8+ and CD4+ T cells were obtained by negative isolation.

J is TRBJ2-2 and V is TRBV7-2; D is ambiguous. The sample comprised CD8+ T cells from PBMCs. The receptor's source is a human donor with Susac syndrome. The CDR3 is CASLPGNTGELFF. CDR3 coding DNA: TGTGCCAGCCTTCCGGGGAACACCGGGGAGCTGTTTTTT. Based on the CDR3 plus reference TRBV7-2 and TRBJ2-2, the full variable domain is GAGVSQSPSNKVTEKGKDVELRCDPISGHTALYWYRQSLGQGLEFLIYFQGNSAPDKSGLPSDRFSAERTGGSVSTLTIQRTQQEDSAVYLCASLPGNTGELFFGEGSRLTVL.